These 17 T cell receptor beta chains originate from one sample sequenced in a study of OX40 agonist ivuxolimab in advanced cancers. The data were produced by immunoSEQ multiplex PCR, yet TCRdb's version contains in-frame clones alone and is incomplete. Among some 8,000 clones listed, roughly 90% were seen once. The sequencing here drew on CD4+ or CD8+ T cells sorted from blood, taken in a trial of the OX40 agonist ivuxolimab. The receptors originated from an adult with an advanced solid tumor such as melanoma, head and neck, liver or kidney cancer.

This clone was observed once. The genes are TRBV18 and TRBJ2-7; 7 bases fit TRBD2. The junction had 12 bases not matched to a gene; V was cut back by 2 bases and J by 5 bases. This CDR3 has 16 residues. Germline values: CDR1 KGHSH, CDR2 LQKENI. The CDR3 loop is CASSPVVAGTNDEQYF. In DNA form, the CDR3 reads TGTGCCAGCTCACCAGTTGTCGCCGGGACTAATGACGAGCAGTACTTC.

The chain links TRBV11-2 to TRBJ2-7, with a weak D call TRBD1 (6 bases). CDR1 is SGHAT, CDR2 FQNNGV, per germline. The CDR3 extends over 16 amino acids. Trimming removed 0 bases from V and 3 bases from J, with 15 bases in between. This chain's CDR3 is CASSLDLGQGFYEQYF. CDR3 DNA: TGTGCCAGCAGCTTAGATTTGGGACAAGGCTTCTACGAGCAGTACTTC.

The genes are TRBV7-2 and TRBJ2-1; maybe TRBD1 (6 bases). The CDR3 covers 15 residues. The germline gives CDR1 SGHTA, CDR2 FQGNSA. V was trimmed by 3 bases and J by 9 bases, leaving 18 bases between them. CDR3 nucleotide sequence: TGTGCCAGCAGCTTCTCAGGGGCTAAAAATATTGAGCAGTTCTTC. The encoded protein is CASSFSGAKNIEQFF.

This rearrangement joins TRBV5-1 to TRBJ2-1, with D perhaps assigned TRBD1 or TRBD2 (5 bases each). This CDR3 spans 15 amino acids. The ends were cut back, 4 bases at V and 7 bases at J, with 18 bases in the middle. Germline assignment: CDR1 SGHRS and CDR2 YFSETQ. CDR3 in amino acids: CASSTGTQSSNEQFF. CDR3 in DNA: TGCGCCAGCAGCACGGGGACCCAGAGCAGTAATGAGCAGTTCTTC.

V usage is TRBV5-6 and J usage is TRBJ1-5, with a possible D match to TRBD1 (6 bases). Trimming removed 0 bases at V and 7 bases at J, with 17 bases between. CDR1 and CDR2 (germline): SGHDT, YYEEEE. This CDR3 has 16 amino acids. Here the CDR3 reads CASSLATGIGGQPQHF. The CDR3 DNA follows: TGTGCCAGCAGCTTGGCCACCGGCATTGGGGGCCAGCCCCAGCATTTT.

V is TRBV2 and J is TRBJ2-1, with TRBD2 identical over 7 bases. In germline, CDR1 is SNHLY, CDR2 FYNNEI. The CDR3 loop spans 16 amino acids. J gave up 4 bases and V 8 bases, and 14 bases lay outside the gene matches. The chain's CDR3 is CASGRAGAPSYNEQFF. CDR3 nucleotides: TGTGCCAGCGGGAGGGCCGGGGCCCCTTCGTACAATGAGCAGTTCTTC.

This sequence joins TRBV7-9 and TRBJ1-5, with no clear D. CDR1 is SEHNR and CDR2 is FQNEAQ in the germline V gene (reference sequence). This CDR3 is 15 amino acids long. V gave up 2 bases and J gave up 3 bases, with 11 bases separating them. The CDR3 protein is CASSLKGGDNQPQHF. CDR3 DNA: TGTGCCAGCAGCTTAAAAGGTGGGGACAATCAGCCCCAGCATTTT. The entire variable domain, with the rest obtained from reference TRBV7-9 and TRBJ1-5, is as follows: DTGVSQNPRHKITKRGQNVTFRCDPISEHNRLYWYRQTLGQGPEFLTYFQNEAQLEKSRLLSDRFSAERPKGSFSTLEIQRTEQGDSAMYLCASSLKGGDNQPQHFGDGTRLSIL.

The chain combines TRBV11-3 with TRBJ2-1, with a possible D match to TRBD2 (6 bases). Germline values: CDR1 SGHNT, CDR2 YENEEA. With 5 bases removed from V and 9 bases from J, the gap between germline ends came to 14 bases. There are 13 residues in the CDR3. The CDR3 reads CASSTGLTREQFF. CDR3 nucleotides: TGTGCCAGCAGCACGGGACTGACGCGTGAGCAGTTCTTC.

The CDR3 region is CASSPRGSRVYEQYV. DNA for the CDR3: TGTGCCAGCAGCCCCAGGGGGAGTAGAGTCTACGAGCAGTACGTC. The chain recombines TRBV14 with TRBJ2-7; 7 nucleotides agree with TRBD1. Germline V gives CDR1 SGHDN, CDR2 FVKESK. The CDR3 runs to 15 residues. Trimming removed 4 bases from V and 3 bases from J; junction bases left unmatched: 9.

This clone turned up a few times. The CDR3 DNA reads as TGTGCCAGCAGCCTCTGGGGGACCTCCTACGAGCAGTACTTC. Amino acid sequence: CASSLWGTSYEQYF. V and J are TRBV7-6 and TRBJ2-7, with D perhaps assigned TRBD1 or TRBD2 (5 bases each). The CDR3 is 14 residues long. Germline V gene lookup returns CDR1 SGHVS and CDR2 FNYEAQ. The V end lost 5 bases, the J end lost 0 bases, and 11 bases lay between the germline ends.

V usage is TRBV10-3 and J usage is TRBJ2-7; 7 nucleotides line up with TRBD1. Germline V CDR1 and CDR2: ENHRY, SYGVKD. The V segment lost 2 bases and the J segment 6 bases; nucleotides outside the gene matches: 4. This CDR3 contains 13 residues. DNA for the CDR3: TGTGCCATCAGTGAGAACACAGGGGTCGAGCAGTACGTC. Protein product: CAISENTGVEQYV.

V gene TRBV7-8 combines with J gene TRBJ1-5; 12 bases line up with TRBD1. Germline V gene data show CDR1 as SGHVS and CDR2 as FQNEAQ. This CDR3 region has 14 residues. J was trimmed by 7 bases and V by 5 bases; bases with no gene match: 3. This CDR3 reads CASSGTGGRQPQHF. In DNA, the CDR3 is TGTGCCAGCAGCGGGACAGGGGGCCGGCAGCCCCAGCATTTT. Supplemented by reference TRBV7-8 and TRBJ1-5, the full variable domain reads GAGVSQSPRYKVAKRGQDVALRCDPISGHVSLFWYQQALGQGPEFLTYFQNEAQLDKSGLPSDRFFAERPEGSVSTLKIQRTQQEDSAVYLCASSGTGGRQPQHFGDGTRLSIL.

The gene calls are TRBV4-3 and TRBJ1-2; unclear D gene. CDR3 length equals 13 residues. V lost 0 bases and J lost 7, with 9 bases in between. Germline CDR1 is LGHNA and CDR2 is YSLEER. CDR3 sequence reads: CASSQEPGLGYTF. CDR3 nucleotide sequence: TGCGCCAGCAGCCAAGAACCCGGCCTTGGCTACACCTTC.

The genes are TRBV5-1 and TRBJ2-2; 9 nucleotides agree with TRBD1. The CDR3 is 15 amino acids. Germline V gene data show CDR1 as SGHRS and CDR2 as YFSETQ. The trim removed 4 bases at V and 2 bases at J, leaving 3 bases unmatched. CDR3 sequence: CASSPGQGNTGELFF. The DNA of the CDR3 is TGCGCCAGCAGCCCGGGACAGGGTAACACCGGGGAGCTGTTTTTT.

This chain joins TRBV2 and TRBJ1-1, with a possible D match to TRBD1 (5 bases). This CDR3 comprises 13 residues. Germline loops: CDR1 SNHLY, CDR2 FYNNEI. Deletions cut 3 bases from V and 8 bases from J, with 13 bases between. CDR3 sequence: CASSEGRDHEAFF. The CDR3 coding sequence is TGTGCCAGCAGTGAGGGAAGGGACCACGAAGCTTTCTTT.

J is TRBJ1-1 and V is TRBV4-1; the D gene is possibly TRBD1 (5 bases). V gave up 1 base and J gave up 4 bases, with 10 bases separating them. Germline values: CDR1 MGHRA, CDR2 YSYEKL. The CDR3 is made up of 14 amino acids. The chain's CDR3 is CASSQVRGSTEAFF. CDR3 in DNA: TGCGCCAGCAGCCAAGTGCGGGGGTCCACTGAAGCTTTCTTT.

This clone was counted once. The rearrangement uses TRBV2 and TRBJ1-1; D unresolved. The CDR3 covers 11 residues. Trimming removed 7 bases from V and 8 bases from J, with 11 bases in between. Per the germline V gene, CDR1 is SNHLY and CDR2 is FYNNEI. CDR3 loop: CASTSAGEAFF. CDR3 nucleotides: TGTGCCAGCACGTCGGCGGGGGAAGCTTTCTTT.